The entry below gives a single TCR beta chain sequence along with its context. What it recognizes is unknown. The data originate from a study of CD8 T cells in ankylosing spondylitis. General study points: Disease-linked clones bore a CD8+ phenotype and were relatively rare in peripheral blood. For ankylosing spondylitis blood, a TCR beta motif of about eight highly homologous variants appeared characteristic. Disease-linked clones were reportedly significantly enriched in matched ankylosing spondylitis synovial fluid.

Making use of molecular barcodes, quantitative 5'-RACE generated TCR beta libraries. TCRdb re-analysed the 5' RACE reads in MiXCR, keeping a single row per CDR3 protein. The table lists just over 300,000 distinct CDR3 sequences, around 21% of them singletons, with roughly 3.6% in the top ten. This CDR3 contains 15 residues. Per the germline V gene, CDR1 is SGHRS and CDR2 is YFSETQ. Deletions cut 2 bases from V and 6 bases from J, with 18 bases between. Sequencing was carried out using blood, either unsorted or a sorted T cell fraction (not recorded which). The chain joins TRBV5-1 to TRBJ2-7, with D perhaps matching TRBD2 (5 bases). The sequence came from a female donor with ankylosing spondylitis or in good health (not recorded which). The chain's CDR3 is CASSLGPLLATEQYF. As DNA, the CDR3 is TGCGCCAGCAGCTTAGGTCCCCTTCTAGCAACCGAGCAGTACTTC.